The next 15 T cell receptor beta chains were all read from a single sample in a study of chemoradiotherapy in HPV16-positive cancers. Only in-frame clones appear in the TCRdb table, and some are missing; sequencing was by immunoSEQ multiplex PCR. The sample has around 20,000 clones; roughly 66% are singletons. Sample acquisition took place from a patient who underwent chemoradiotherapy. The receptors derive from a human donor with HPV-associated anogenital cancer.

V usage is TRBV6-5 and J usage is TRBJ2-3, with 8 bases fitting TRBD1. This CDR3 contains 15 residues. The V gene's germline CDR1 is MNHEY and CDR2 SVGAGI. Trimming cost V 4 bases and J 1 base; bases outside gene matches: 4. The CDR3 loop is CASSSPDRGTDTQYF. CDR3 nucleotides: TGTGCCAGCAGTTCCCCGGACAGGGGCACAGATACGCAGTATTTT.

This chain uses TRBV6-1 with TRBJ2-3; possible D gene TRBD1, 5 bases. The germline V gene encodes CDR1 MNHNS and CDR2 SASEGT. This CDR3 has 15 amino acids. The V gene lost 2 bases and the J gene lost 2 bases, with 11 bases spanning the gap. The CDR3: CASSERGSHTDTQYF. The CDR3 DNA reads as TGTGCCAGCAGTGAAAGGGGCAGTCACACAGATACGCAGTATTTT.

The CDR3 here is CASSAQGFGSYNEQFF. The CDR3 DNA reads as TGTGCCAGCAGTGCACAGGGGTTTGGGTCCTACAATGAGCAGTTCTTC. The chain links TRBV27 to TRBJ2-1, with 7 bases that match TRBD1. V trimming: 5 bases; J trimming: 1 base; junction bases outside the gene matches: 8. Germline V lookup: CDR1 MNHEY, CDR2 SMNVEV (reference sequence). The CDR3 totals 16 residues.

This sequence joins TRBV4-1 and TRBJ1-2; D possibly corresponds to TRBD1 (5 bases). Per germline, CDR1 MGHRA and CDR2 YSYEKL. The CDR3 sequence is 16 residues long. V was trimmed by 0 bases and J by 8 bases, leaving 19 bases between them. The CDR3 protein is CASSQDTGGSKQGYTF. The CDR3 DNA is TGCGCCAGCAGCCAAGATACTGGGGGATCTAAGCAGGGCTACACCTTC.

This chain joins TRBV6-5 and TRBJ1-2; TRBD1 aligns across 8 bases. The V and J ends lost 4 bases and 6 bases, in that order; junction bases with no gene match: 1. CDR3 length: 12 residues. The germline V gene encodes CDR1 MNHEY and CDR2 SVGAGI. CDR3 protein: CASSSGGDGYTF. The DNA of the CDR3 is TGTGCCAGCAGTTCAGGGGGCGATGGCTACACCTTC.

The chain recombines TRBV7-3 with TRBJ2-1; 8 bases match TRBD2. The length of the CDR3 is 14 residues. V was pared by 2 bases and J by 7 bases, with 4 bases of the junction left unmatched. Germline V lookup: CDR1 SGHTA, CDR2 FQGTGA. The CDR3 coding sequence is TGTGCCAGCAGCTTAGGCGGGAGGTTTAATGAGCAGTTCTTC. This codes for CASSLGGRFNEQFF.

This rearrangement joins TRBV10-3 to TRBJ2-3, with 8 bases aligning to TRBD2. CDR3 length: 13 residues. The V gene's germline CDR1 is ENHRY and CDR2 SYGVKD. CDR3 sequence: CASTSGSTDTQYF. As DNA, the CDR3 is TGTGCGAGTACTAGCGGTAGCACAGATACGCAGTATTTT.

CDR3 nucleotides: TGCGCCAGCAGCTCAGGCTTTTCAGGGCGCGAGCAGTACTTC. It codes for CASSSGFSGREQYF. V is TRBV5-1 and J is TRBJ2-7, with D possibly matching TRBD1 (5 bases). Germline V gene lookup returns CDR1 SGHRS and CDR2 YFSETQ. The ends were cut back, 3 bases at V and 6 bases at J, with 16 bases in the middle. The CDR3 length is 14 residues.

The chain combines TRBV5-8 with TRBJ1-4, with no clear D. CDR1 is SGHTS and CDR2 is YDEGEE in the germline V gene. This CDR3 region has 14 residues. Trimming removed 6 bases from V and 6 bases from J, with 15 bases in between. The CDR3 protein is CASILTRADEKLFF. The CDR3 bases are TGTGCCAGCATATTAACCCGGGCGGATGAAAAACTGTTTTTT.

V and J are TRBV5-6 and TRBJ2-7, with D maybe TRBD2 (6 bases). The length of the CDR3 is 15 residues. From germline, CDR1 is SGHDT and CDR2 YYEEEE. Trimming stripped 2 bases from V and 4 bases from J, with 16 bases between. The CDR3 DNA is TGTGCCAGCAGCTTACCGGGACTCGACTCATACGAGCAGTACTTC. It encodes CASSLPGLDSYEQYF.

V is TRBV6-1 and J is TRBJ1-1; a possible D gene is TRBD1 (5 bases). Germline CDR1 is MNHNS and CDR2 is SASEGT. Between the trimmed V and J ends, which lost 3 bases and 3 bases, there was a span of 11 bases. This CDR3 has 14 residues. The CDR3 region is CASSDTGGDTEAFF. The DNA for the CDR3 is TGTGCCAGCAGTGATACGGGGGGTGACACTGAAGCTTTCTTT.

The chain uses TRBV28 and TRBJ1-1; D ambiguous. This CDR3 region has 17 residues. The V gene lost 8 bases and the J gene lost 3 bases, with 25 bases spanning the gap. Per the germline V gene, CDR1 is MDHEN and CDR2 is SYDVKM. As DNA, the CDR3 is TGTGCCAGCCTCAATCGGGCGTTACCTCATCGGGACACTGAAGCTTTCTTT. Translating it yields CASLNRALPHRDTEAFF.

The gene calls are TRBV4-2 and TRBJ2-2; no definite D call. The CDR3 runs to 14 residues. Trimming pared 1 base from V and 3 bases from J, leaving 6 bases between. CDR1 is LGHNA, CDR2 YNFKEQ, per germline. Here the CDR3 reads CASSQGPDTGELFF. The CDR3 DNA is TGTGCCAGCAGCCAAGGCCCCGACACCGGGGAGCTGTTTTTT.

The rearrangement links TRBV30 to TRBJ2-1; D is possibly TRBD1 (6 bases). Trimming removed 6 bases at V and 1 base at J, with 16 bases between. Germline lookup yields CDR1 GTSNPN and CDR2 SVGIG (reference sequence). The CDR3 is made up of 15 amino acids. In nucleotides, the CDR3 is TGTGCCTGTACAATAGGGGGAAGGTCCTACAATGAGCAGTTCTTC. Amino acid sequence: CACTIGGRSYNEQFF.

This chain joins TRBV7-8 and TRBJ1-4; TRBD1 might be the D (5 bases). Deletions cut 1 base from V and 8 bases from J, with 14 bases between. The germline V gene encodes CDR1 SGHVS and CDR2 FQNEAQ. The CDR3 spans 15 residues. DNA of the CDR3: TGTGCCAGCAGCTTAGGTGCAGGGTTTGGGGAAAAACTGTTTTTT. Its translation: CASSLGAGFGEKLFF.